Below are 15 T cell receptor beta chains sequenced from a single sample in a study of shared clonotypes between healthy human individuals. As defined, naive CD8 cells were CD45RO-negative and positively selected for CCR7, with terminally differentiated effector memory CD45RA+ cells excluded. Clones were sequenced by immunoSEQ multiplex PCR, and TCRdb holds only the in-frame ones, with some missing. The table shows fewer than 1 million clones, with around 96% occurring only once. Source material: naive CD8+ T cells sorted from blood. Source of these receptors: a man aged 25 to 40 in good health.

The V call is TRBV7-9, the J call TRBJ1-4, with unresolved D. The CDR3 consists of 16 residues. The ends were cut back, 6 bases at V and 9 bases at J, with 23 bases in the middle. Germline-derived CDR1 and CDR2 are SEHNR and FQNEAQ (reference sequence). In DNA, the CDR3 is TGTGCCAGCAGGCCCGGGGAAGGCTTTGATGATCAAAAACTGTTTTTT. It is translated as CASRPGEGFDDQKLFF.

The J gene is TRBJ1-1, the V gene TRBV4-3; D call uncertain. The CDR3 has 14 amino acids. V was shortened by 4 bases and J by 6 bases, with 15 bases between the two germline ends. Germline values: CDR1 LGHNA, CDR2 YSLEER. CDR3 amino acids: CASSPQSESAEAFF. CDR3 nucleotide sequence: TGCGCCAGCAGCCCCCAGTCAGAGTCCGCTGAAGCTTTCTTT.

The chain combines TRBV5-1 with TRBJ2-5, with D possibly TRBD2 on 5 matching bases. V lost 2 bases and J lost 9, with 17 bases in between. CDR3 length: 14 amino acids. The V gene's germline CDR1 is SGHRS and CDR2 YFSETQ. CDR3 residues: CASSFGDRPGAQYF. For the CDR3, the DNA is TGCGCCAGCAGCTTCGGAGATAGGCCCGGGGCCCAGTACTTC.

The rearrangement links TRBV5-4 to TRBJ2-1, with unresolved D. From germline, CDR1 is SGHNT and CDR2 YYREEE (reference sequence). The V end was cut by 2 bases, the J end by 9 bases, with 12 bases between. The CDR3 spans 13 residues. CDR3 sequence: CASSFGVASEQFF. In DNA, the CDR3 is TGTGCCAGCAGCTTTGGAGTAGCTAGTGAGCAGTTCTTC.

The rearrangement joins TRBV11-2 to TRBJ2-7; 7 nucleotides align to TRBD1. Trimming at V came to 5 bases and at J to 4 bases, leaving 14 bases not matched to a gene. The CDR3 sequence is 16 residues long. CDR1 and CDR2 from the germline V gene are SGHAT and FQNNGV. The CDR3 nucleotides read TGTGCCAGCAGCCCCAGGGTGACAGGGAGTTTTTACGAGCAGTACTTC. Protein sequence: CASSPRVTGSFYEQYF.

V gene TRBV5-8 combines with J gene TRBJ2-7; D assignment may be TRBD1 or TRBD2 (5 bases each). This CDR3 has 16 residues. The germline CDR1 and CDR2 sequences are SGHTS and YDEGEE. Trimming left V 0 bases short and J 1 base short, with 14 bases between. CDR3 in amino acids: CASSLALGERSYEQYF. CDR3 bases: TGTGCCAGCAGCTTGGCCTTGGGGGAGCGGTCCTACGAGCAGTACTTC.

The CDR3 loop is CSVDRGHYGYTF. The CDR3 DNA is TGCAGCGTTGACCGGGGGCACTATGGCTACACCTTC. This rearrangement joins TRBV29-1 to TRBJ1-2, with D possibly TRBD1 on 6 matching bases. This CDR3 is built from 12 residues. Germline CDR1 reads SQVTM; CDR2 reads ANQGSEA. Trimming removed 3 bases at V and 3 bases at J, with 8 bases between.

This chain uses TRBV11-2 with TRBJ1-2; 7 bases match TRBD1. CDR3 size: 14 residues. Per germline, CDR1 SGHAT and CDR2 FQNNGV. Germline trimming cut 5 bases from V and 3 bases from J; bases unmatched to any gene: 6. The CDR3 bases are TGTGCCAGCAGCGCAGGGGGTCCTCACTATGGCTACACCTTC. Its protein product is CASSAGGPHYGYTF.

In this sample, this clone turned up once. This chain links TRBV7-3 with TRBJ2-1; D perhaps matches TRBD2 (6 bases). CDR1 is SGHTA, CDR2 FQGTGA, per germline. The CDR3 is 18 amino acids. V was shortened by 3 bases and J by 5 bases, with 23 bases between the two germline ends. The CDR3 DNA reads as TGTGCCAGCAGCTTGTACCCGCTCCGTGCGGGAAATGACAATGAGCAGTTCTTC. It encodes CASSLYPLRAGNDNEQFF.

Remarks on this clone: Other nucleotide sequences in the sample specify the same CDR3. The chain has TRBV4-3 and TRBJ2-1, with D uncertain. V was pared by 0 bases and J by 0 bases, with 6 bases between. Germline V gene data show CDR1 as LGHNA and CDR2 as YSLEER. This CDR3 comprises 15 residues. The CDR3 reads CASSQDSSSYNEQFF. The CDR3 DNA is TGCGCCAGCAGCCAAGACTCGAGCTCCTACAATGAGCAGTTCTTC.

Comment on this clone: This sample includes further DNA sequences coding for the same CDR3. This chain uses TRBV27 with TRBJ2-7; D is perhaps TRBD2 (5 bases). Germline CDR1 and CDR2: MNHEY and SMNVEV (reference sequence). V lost 2 bases to trimming and J lost 6 bases, with 8 bases between them. The CDR3 runs 12 residues. CDR3 sequence reads: CASSLGGTEQYF. CDR3 DNA sequence: TGTGCCAGCAGTTTAGGAGGTACCGAGCAGTACTTC.

The V and J genes are TRBV5-6 and TRBJ2-7; 11 bases are a match to TRBD1. V shed 0 bases and J 2 bases; nucleotides not matched to a gene: 1. CDR1 and CDR2 (germline): SGHDT, YYEEEE. CDR3 length: 15 residues. CDR3 residues: CASSLVGQGAYEQYF. As DNA, the CDR3 is TGTGCCAGCAGCTTGGTGGGACAGGGGGCCTACGAGCAGTACTTC.

The chain recombines TRBV30 with TRBJ2-3; possible D gene TRBD2, 5 bases. CDR1 is GTSNPN and CDR2 is SVGIG in the germline V gene (reference sequence). The CDR3 is 14 amino acids. Trimming took 1 base from V and 2 from J, leaving 10 bases between them. CDR3: CAWSAGGSTDTQYF. CDR3 nucleotide sequence: TGTGCCTGGAGTGCCGGCGGGTCCACAGATACGCAGTATTTT.

This clone occurred once. The V gene is TRBV27, the J gene TRBJ2-1, with 8 positions matching TRBD1. In germline, CDR1 is MNHEY, CDR2 SMNVEV (reference sequence). The CDR3 is 15 residues long. V gave up 5 bases and J gave up 2 bases; unmatched junction bases: 5. In DNA, the CDR3 is TGTGCCAGCAGTGTGGACAGGGTGGCCTACAATGAGCAGTTCTTC. Translation: CASSVDRVAYNEQFF.

Notes on this clone: Different DNA sequences within this sample yield the same CDR3. This chain links TRBV2 with TRBJ1-1; no reliable D call. This CDR3 is built from 11 residues. Trimming shortened V by 3 bases and J by 2 bases, and 1 base separated the two germline ends. Germline V lookup: CDR1 SNHLY, CDR2 FYNNEI. Here the CDR3 reads CASSDNTEAFF. The DNA of the CDR3 is TGTGCCAGCAGTGACAACACTGAAGCTTTCTTT.